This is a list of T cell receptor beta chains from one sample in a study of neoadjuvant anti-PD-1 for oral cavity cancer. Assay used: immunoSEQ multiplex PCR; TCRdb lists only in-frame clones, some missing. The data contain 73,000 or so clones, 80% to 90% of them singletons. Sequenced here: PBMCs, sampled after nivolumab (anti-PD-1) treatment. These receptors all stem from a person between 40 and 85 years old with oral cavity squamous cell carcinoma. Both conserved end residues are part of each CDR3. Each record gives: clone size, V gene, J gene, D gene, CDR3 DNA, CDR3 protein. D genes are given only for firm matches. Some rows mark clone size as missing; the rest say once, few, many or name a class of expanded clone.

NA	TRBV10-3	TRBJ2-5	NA	TGTGCCATCAGTGAGTCGGGGAAAGGAGAGACCCAGTACTTC	CAISESGKGETQYF
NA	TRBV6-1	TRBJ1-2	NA	TGTGCCAGCAGTGGACATTCCGGGACGGGAAACTATGGCTACACCTTC	CASSGHSGTGNYGYTF
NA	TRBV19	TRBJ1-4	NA	TGTGCCAGTAGCCCCGCCGGGGCTACTAATGAAAAACTGTTTTTT	CASSPAGATNEKLFF
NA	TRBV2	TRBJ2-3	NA	TGTGCCAGCAGTGGGGCTACAGATACGCAGTATTTT	CASSGATDTQYF
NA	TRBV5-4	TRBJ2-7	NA	TGTGCCAGCAGCTTGGACGCAATAGGGGAGCAGTACTTC	CASSLDAIGEQYF
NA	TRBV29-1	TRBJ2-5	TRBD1	TGCAGCGTTGAAAACAGGGGATGGGAGACCCAGTACTTC	CSVENRGWETQYF
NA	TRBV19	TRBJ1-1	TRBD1	TGTGCCAGCCAACAGGGGATGAACACTGAAGCTTTCTTT	CASQQGMNTEAFF
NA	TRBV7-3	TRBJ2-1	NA	TGTGCCAGCAGCTCGCAGGGGTCTGAGCAGTTCTTC	CASSSQGSEQFF
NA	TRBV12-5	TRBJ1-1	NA	TGTGCTAGTGGTTTGGCAGGAGGCGCGGTCAACACTGAAGCTTTCTTT	CASGLAGGAVNTEAFF
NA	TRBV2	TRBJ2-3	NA	TGTGCCAGCATTAGCAGCTCTAGCACAGATACGCAGTATTTT	CASISSSSTDTQYF
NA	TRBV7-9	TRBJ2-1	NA	TGTGCCAGCAGCTTAGGGCAGGGAGTCGTCACACATGAGCAGTTCTTC	CASSLGQGVVTHEQFF
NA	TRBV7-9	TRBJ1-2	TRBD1	TGTGCCAGCAGCTCCCTACCGACAGGGTTGAAGGGCTACACCTTC	CASSSLPTGLKGYTF
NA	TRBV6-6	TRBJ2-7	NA	TGTGCCAGCATTGCCCCCGACAGCTACGAGCAGTACTTC	CASIAPDSYEQYF
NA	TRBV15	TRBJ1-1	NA	TGTGCCACCAGCAGACAGGGAATTGAAGCTTTCTTT	CATSRQGIEAFF
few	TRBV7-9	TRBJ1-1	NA	TGTGCCAGCAGTCGCCGGGACACCTGGGGAGTGAACACTGAAGCTTTCTTT	CASSRRDTWGVNTEAFF
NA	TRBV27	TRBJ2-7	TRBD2	TGTGCCAGCAAGCGGGAGGCGGGACGAGAGCAGTACTTC	CASKREAGREQYF
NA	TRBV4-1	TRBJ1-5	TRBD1	TGCGCCAGCAGCCAAGAGGGGAGGACAGGAGGAAGCAATCAGCCCCAGCATTTT	CASSQEGRTGGSNQPQHF
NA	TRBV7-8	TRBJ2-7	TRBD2	TGTGCCAGCAGCTTCGGACTAGCGGGTAAAGGGGAGCAGTACTTC	CASSFGLAGKGEQYF
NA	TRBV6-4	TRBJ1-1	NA	TGTGCCAGCAGTGAGGCCTCCGGAGGGAACACTGAAGCTTTCTTT	CASSEASGGNTEAFF
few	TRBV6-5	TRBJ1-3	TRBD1	TGTGCCAGCAGTCGTGGGACAGGCGGAAACACCATATATTTT	CASSRGTGGNTIYF
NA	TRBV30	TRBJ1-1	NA	TGTGCCTGGAAACACAGGGAGGGTTGGGCTTTCTTT	CAWKHREGWAFF
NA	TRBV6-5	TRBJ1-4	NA	TGTGCCAGCAGCCCAGGAGGGGGAACTAATGAAAAACTGTTTTTT	CASSPGGGTNEKLFF
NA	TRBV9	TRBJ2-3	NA	TGTGCCAGCAGCGTTCTCGGGGGAAGCACAGATACGCAGTATTTT	CASSVLGGSTDTQYF
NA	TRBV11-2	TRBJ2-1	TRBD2	TGTGCCAGCGCTAGCGGGAGGGCCTACAATGAGCAGTTCTTC	CASASGRAYNEQFF
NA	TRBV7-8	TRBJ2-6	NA	TGTGCCAGCAGCTTAGTTTGGGCAGCTGGGGCCAACGTCCTGACTTTC	CASSLVWAAGANVLTF
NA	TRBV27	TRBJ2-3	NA	TGTGCCAGCAGTTTCCTCGTGAGCACAGATACGCAGTATTTT	CASSFLVSTDTQYF
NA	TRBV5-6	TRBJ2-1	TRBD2	TGTGCCAGCAGTCGGGGGACTAGCGCCCTCAATGAGCAGTTCTTC	CASSRGTSALNEQFF
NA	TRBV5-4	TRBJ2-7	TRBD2	TGTGCCAGCACCGTTAGACTAGCGGGAGGTGAGGAGCAGTACTTC	CASTVRLAGGEEQYF
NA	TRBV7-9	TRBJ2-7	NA	TGTGCCAGCAGCTTAGAACGGCGGGAGCAGTACTTC	CASSLERREQYF
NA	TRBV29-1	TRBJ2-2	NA	TGCAACCTGTCGAACACCGGGGAGCTGTTTTTT	CNLSNTGELFF
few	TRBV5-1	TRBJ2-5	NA	TGCGCCAGCAGCTTGGGACTAGGTGTGACCCAGTACTTC	CASSLGLGVTQYF
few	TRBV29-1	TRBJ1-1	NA	TGCAGCGTTGAAGACTCTGTGGGGGGGGGCACTGAAGCTTTCTTT	CSVEDSVGGGTEAFF
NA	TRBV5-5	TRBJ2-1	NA	TGTGCCAGCAGCCCGACTAGGGCGGGTGAGCAGTTCTTC	CASSPTRAGEQFF
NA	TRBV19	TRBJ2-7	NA	TGTGCCAGTAGTATACAGGGGTACGGACCGATCTCCTACGAGCAGTACTTC	CASSIQGYGPISYEQYF
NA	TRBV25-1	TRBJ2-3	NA	TGTGCCAGCAGTCCGTTGGCCACAGATACGCAGTATTTT	CASSPLATDTQYF
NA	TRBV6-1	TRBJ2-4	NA	TGTGCCAGCAGTGACCCTGGGCTTTTAGGCATTCAGTACTTC	CASSDPGLLGIQYF
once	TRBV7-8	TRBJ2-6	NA	TGTGCCAGCAGCTTAGAGTTCCCTGGGGCCAACGTCCTGACTTTC	CASSLEFPGANVLTF
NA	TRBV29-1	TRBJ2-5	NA	TGCAGCGTTGAAGCAGGGACCCAGTACTTC	CSVEAGTQYF
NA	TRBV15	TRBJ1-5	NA	TGTGCCACCAGCAGGGCAGGGCATCAGCCCCAGCATTTT	CATSRAGHQPQHF
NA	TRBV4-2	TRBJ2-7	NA	TGTGCCAGCAGCACCCCCCTGGGAGAGCAGTACTTC	CASSTPLGEQYF
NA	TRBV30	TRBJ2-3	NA	TGTGCCTGGAGTGTGGGAGCCTCAGATACGCAGTATTTT	CAWSVGASDTQYF
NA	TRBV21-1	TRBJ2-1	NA	TGTGCCAGCAGCGAAAGTAGCGACGGGGCGGGCCTAGGCCCGGGGGATGAGCAGTTCTTC	CASSESSDGAGLGPGDEQFF
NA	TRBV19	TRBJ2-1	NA	TGTGCCAGTAGTATAGATTCCTCTGTGAATGAGCAGTTCTTC	CASSIDSSVNEQFF
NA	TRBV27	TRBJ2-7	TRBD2	TGTGCCAGCAGTTCACGGACTAGCGGGGAGAGGGACCGGATCTACGAGCAGTACTTC	CASSSRTSGERDRIYEQYF
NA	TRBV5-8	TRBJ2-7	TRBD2	TGTGCCAGCAGCTTGGTGACTAGCGGGAGTGGGTACGAGCAGTACTTC	CASSLVTSGSGYEQYF
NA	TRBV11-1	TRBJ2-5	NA	TGTGCCAGCAGCTTAGGGGTGAGAGAGTACCAAGAGACCCAGTACTTC	CASSLGVREYQETQYF
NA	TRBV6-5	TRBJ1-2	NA	TGTGCCAGCACGCTAAGGGCTTCTAGGACGGGTGGCTACACCTTC	CASTLRASRTGGYTF
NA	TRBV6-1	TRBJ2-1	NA	TGTGCCAGCAGTTCCCGGGGTAGCGGAGCCAATGAGCAGTTCTTC	CASSSRGSGANEQFF
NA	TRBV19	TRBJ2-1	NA	TGTGCCAGTAGTCTCCCTTACGCGGTGAGCTCCTACAATGAGCAGTTCTTC	CASSLPYAVSSYNEQFF
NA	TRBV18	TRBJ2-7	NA	TGTGCCAGCTCACCAGGATCCCAGGACGAGCAGTACTTC	CASSPGSQDEQYF
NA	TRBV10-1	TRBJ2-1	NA	TGCGCCAGCAGTGGGGGATTAGGGTCGAATGAGCAGTTCTTC	CASSGGLGSNEQFF
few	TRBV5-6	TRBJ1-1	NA	TGTGCCAGCAGCTTGGCAGGGGCCCCCTTAGGAACTGAAGCTTTCTTT	CASSLAGAPLGTEAFF
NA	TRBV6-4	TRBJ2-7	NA	TGTGCCAGCAGACCCCCACCCCAGGTAACCGCCCCCTACGAGCAGTACTTC	CASRPPPQVTAPYEQYF
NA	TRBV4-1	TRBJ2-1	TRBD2	TGCGCCAGCAGCCAAGAAAACCTAGCGGGGGGAAACGAGCAGTTCTTC	CASSQENLAGGNEQFF
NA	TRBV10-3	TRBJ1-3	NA	TGTGCCATCCAGGGTTCTGGAAACACCATATATTTT	CAIQGSGNTIYF
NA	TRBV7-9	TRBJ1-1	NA	TGTGCCAGCAGCTTAGCGCGCGAGGCGAACACTGAAGCTTTCTTT	CASSLAREANTEAFF
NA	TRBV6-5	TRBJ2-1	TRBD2	TGTGCCAGCAGTCCCACTAGCGGGAGTAACTATGAGCAGTTCTTC	CASSPTSGSNYEQFF
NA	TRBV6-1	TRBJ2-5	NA	TGTGCCAGCAGTGCGGAGGACCCAGGGCTCGGCCAGTACTTC	CASSAEDPGLGQYF
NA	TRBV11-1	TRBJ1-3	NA	TGTGCCAGCAGCGGAGGACAGCCCTCTGGAAACACCATATATTTT	CASSGGQPSGNTIYF